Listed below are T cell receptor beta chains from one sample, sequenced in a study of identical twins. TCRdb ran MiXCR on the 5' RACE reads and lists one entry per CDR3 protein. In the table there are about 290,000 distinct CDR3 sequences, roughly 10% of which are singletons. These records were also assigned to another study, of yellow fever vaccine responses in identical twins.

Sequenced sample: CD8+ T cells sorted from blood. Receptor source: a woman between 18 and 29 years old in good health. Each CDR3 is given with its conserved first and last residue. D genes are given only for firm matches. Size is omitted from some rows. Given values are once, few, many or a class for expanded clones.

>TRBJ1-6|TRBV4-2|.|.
TGTGCCAGCAGCCAACCTAACCCGGCTTCACCCCTCCACTTT
CASSQPNPASPLHF
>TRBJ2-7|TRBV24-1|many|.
TGTGCCACCAGTGATTTGACGACGGCCGAGCAGTACTTC
CATSDLTTAEQYF
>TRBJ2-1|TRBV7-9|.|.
TGTGCCAGCAGCCTCCGAATTTACAGGGAGCAGTTCTTC
CASSLRIYREQFF
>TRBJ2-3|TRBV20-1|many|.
TGCAGTGCTACTTCAGTCGGGTCCAGCACAGATACGCAGTATTTT
CSATSVGSSTDTQYF
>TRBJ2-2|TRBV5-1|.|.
TGCGCCAGCAGCCCCGACAGCGCCGAGAAAACGAACACCGGGGAGCTGTTTTTT
CASSPDSAEKTNTGELFF
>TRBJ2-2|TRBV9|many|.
TGTGCCAGCAGCGTAGGGACCGCCGGCGGGGAGCTGTTTTTT
CASSVGTAGGELFF
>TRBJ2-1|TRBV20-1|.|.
TGCAGTGTTCTGGGCCTAGACTACAATGAGCAGTTCTTC
CSVLGLDYNEQFF
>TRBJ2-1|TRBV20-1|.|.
TGCAGTGCGCTACCGATTTTAGTTTCAAATGAGCAGTTCTTC
CSALPILVSNEQFF
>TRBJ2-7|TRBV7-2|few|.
TGTGCCAGCACGTGGGGGGGGACAGCCTACGAGCAGTACTTC
CASTWGGTAYEQYF
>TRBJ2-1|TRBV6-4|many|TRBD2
TGTGCCAGCAGTCTAACGACCGGGAGAGGAATGCGACTAGCGGACAATGAGCAGTTCTTC
CASSLTTGRGMRLADNEQFF
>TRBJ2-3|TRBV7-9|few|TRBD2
TGTGCCAGCAGCTCTAGCGGGGGGAACACAGATACGCAGTATTTT
CASSSSGGNTDTQYF
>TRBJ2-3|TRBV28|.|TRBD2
TGTGCCAGCAGTTTATTTAGCGGGAGTATCTCAGATACGCAGTATTTT
CASSLFSGSISDTQYF
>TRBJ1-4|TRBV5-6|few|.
TGTGCCAGCAGCTCGGACAGTGCGGGGACTAATGAAAAACTGTTTTTT
CASSSDSAGTNEKLFF
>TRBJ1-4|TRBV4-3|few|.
TGCGCCAGCAGCCAAGATCGGGGGGGCGGGGAAAAACTGTTTTTT
CASSQDRGGGEKLFF
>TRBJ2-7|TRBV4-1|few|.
TGCGCCAGCAGCCAAGATATAGCGGAGATCTTTTACGAGCAGTACTTC
CASSQDIAEIFYEQYF
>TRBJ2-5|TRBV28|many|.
TGTGCCAGCAGTTTCGCCAGGGTTAGGGAGACCCAGTACTTC
CASSFARVRETQYF
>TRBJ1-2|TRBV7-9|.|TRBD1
TGTGCCAGCAGCCCGGCGACAGGGGGCATAATCTATGGCTACACCTTC
CASSPATGGIIYGYTF
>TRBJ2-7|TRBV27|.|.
TGTGCCAGCTCCTCCCTAGGGAGTTGGGACTACGAGCAGTACTTC
CASSSLGSWDYEQYF
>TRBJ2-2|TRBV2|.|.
TGTGCCAGCAGTGATCCCAGGAGCACCGGGGAGCTGTTTTTT
CASSDPRSTGELFF
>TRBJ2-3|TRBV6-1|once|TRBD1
TGTGCCAGCAGTGCAACAGGGGACACAGATACGCAGTATTTT
CASSATGDTDTQYF
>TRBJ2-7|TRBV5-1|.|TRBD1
TGCGCCAGCAGCACCGGGACAGGGGACGAGCAGTACTTC
CASSTGTGDEQYF
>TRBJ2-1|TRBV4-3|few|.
TGCGCCAGCAGCCATAAGCAGTGGTGGGGATCCTACAATGAGCAGTTCTTC
CASSHKQWWGSYNEQFF
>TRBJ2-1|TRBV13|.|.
TGTGCCAGCAGCGATCAAGCGGTTGAGCAGTTCTTC
CASSDQAVEQFF
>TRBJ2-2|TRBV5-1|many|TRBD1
TGCGCCAGCAGCTTGACGACAGGGGCGGACACCGGGGAGCTGTTTTTT
CASSLTTGADTGELFF
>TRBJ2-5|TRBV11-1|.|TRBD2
TGTGCCAGCACCTTACTAGCGGGGGGGCCAAAGCTGCAAGAGACCCAGTACTTC
CASTLLAGGPKLQETQYF
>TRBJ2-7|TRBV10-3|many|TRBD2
TGTGCCATCAGTGATGGACTAGCGGGAGGGTACTTC
CAISDGLAGGYF
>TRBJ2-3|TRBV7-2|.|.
TGTGCCAGCAGCTTAAGGCGGGCAAGCACAGATACGCAGTATTTT
CASSLRRASTDTQYF
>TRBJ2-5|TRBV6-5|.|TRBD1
TGTGCCAGCAGTTCTTCAAGGGGGCGTGAGACCCAGTACTTC
CASSSSRGRETQYF
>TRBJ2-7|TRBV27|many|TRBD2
TGTGCCAGCAGTTTGGTAGCGGGAGAAGGCGAGCAGTACTTC
CASSLVAGEGEQYF
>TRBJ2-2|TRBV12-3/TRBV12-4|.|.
TGTGCCAGCACCCAGGACGGGGCTTACACCGGGGAGCTGTTTTTT
CASTQDGAYTGELFF
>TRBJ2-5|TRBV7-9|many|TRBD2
TGTGCCAGCAGCTTAGACCCTAGCGGCGAGACCCAGTACTTC
CASSLDPSGETQYF
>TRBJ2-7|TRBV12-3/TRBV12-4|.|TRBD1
TGTGCCAGCAGTTTATACAGGGGTGAGGCCTCCTACGAGCAGTACTTC
CASSLYRGEASYEQYF
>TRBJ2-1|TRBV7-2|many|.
TGTGCCAGCAGCTTAGCCGACGGGCGTGAGTTCTTC
CASSLADGREFF